The next 27 T cell receptor beta chains were all read from a single sample in a study of blood T cells in healthy people across ages. Then a second PCR, running roughly 7 to 11 cycles, was carried out with a sample-barcoded 5' primer and a J-beta primer mix. TCRdb reprocessed the 5' RACE reads with MiXCR, giving one entry per CDR3 protein. Of around 800,000 distinct CDR3 sequences in the sample, around half were seen once. The sequencing sample was made of blood. The receptor set was obtained from an older man in good health.

V is TRBV7-2 and J is TRBJ1-1; D might be TRBD1 (5 bases). Trimming removed 4 bases from V and 3 bases from J, with 24 bases in between. The CDR3 has 18 residues. Germline V gives CDR1 SGHTA, CDR2 FQGNSA. The CDR3 coding sequence is TGTGCCAGCAGCTCCCACATAAAGGGTTTCAGGGCGGACACTGAAGCTTTCTTT. Amino acids: CASSSHIKGFRADTEAFF.

The V call is TRBV4-3, the J call TRBJ2-4; no reliable D call. The last part of the DNA fits TRBJ2-5 better; the J call may be wrong. The CDR3 contains 15 residues. Germline CDR1 is LGHNA and CDR2 is YSLEER. The CDR3 nucleotides are TGCGCCAGCAGCCAAGATACGAGTTTACAAGAGACCCAGTACTTC. It specifies CASSQDTSLQETQYF.

This clonotype was observed a single time. V gene TRBV4-1 combines with J gene TRBJ2-5; D is uncertain. This CDR3 is built from 16 residues. V dropped 0 bases and J dropped 1 base, with 12 bases sitting between them. The germline gives CDR1 MGHRA, CDR2 YSYEKL. This chain's CDR3 is CASSQDRWGSQETQYF. The CDR3 coding sequence is TGCGCCAGCAGCCAAGATCGTTGGGGATCCCAAGAGACCCAGTACTTC.

The chain carries TRBV20-1 and TRBJ2-1, with D unresolved. Germline V gives CDR1 DFQATT, CDR2 SNEGSKA (reference sequence). The length of the CDR3 is 16 residues. The V end was cut by 4 bases, the J end by 0 bases, with 16 bases between. The CDR3: CSATKAQQSSYNEQFF. The CDR3 DNA is TGCAGTGCTACTAAGGCCCAGCAGAGCTCCTACAATGAGCAGTTCTTC.

The chain links TRBV7-3 to TRBJ2-7, with D possibly being TRBD2 (6 bases). Trimming took off 5 bases at V and 0 bases at J, with 17 bases between the two ends. The germline CDR1 and CDR2 sequences are SGHTA and FQGTGA. This CDR3 is built from 16 residues. The CDR3 bases are TGTGCCAGCAGCCGCGGAGGAGGGCCGAGCTCCTACGAGCAGTACTTC. Its protein product is CASSRGGGPSSYEQYF.

In the case of this clonotype: This sequence may be a read error, since a much larger clone differs from it by one base. The rearrangement joins TRBV5-1 to TRBJ2-7; TRBD1 agrees at 9 bases. The CDR3 is 16 amino acids. CDR1 and CDR2 (germline): SGHRS, YFSETQ. CDR3 region: CTSSRDAGQGSNEQYF. The CDR3 coding sequence is TGCACCAGCAGCCGGGATGCGGGACAGGGAAGTAACGAGCAGTACTTC.

This clonotype has only a few counts. This chain links TRBV28 with TRBJ2-3, with TRBD1 identical over 7 bases. CDR1 is MDHEN, CDR2 SYDVKM, per germline. CDR3 length: 14 residues. Trimming removed 5 bases from V and 3 bases from J; junction bases left unmatched: 5. The CDR3 coding sequence is TGTGCCAGCAGTGACAGGGTTACTACAGATACGCAGTATTTT. Its protein product is CASSDRVTTDTQYF.

V usage is TRBV28 and J usage is TRBJ2-7; D may match TRBD1 or TRBD2 (6 bases each). Near its end, the DNA agrees better with TRBJ2-5, so the J call may be wrong. The CDR3 length is 16 residues. Germline V lookup: CDR1 MDHEN, CDR2 SYDVKM. The CDR3 is CASSLGGGAWGETQYF. The CDR3 region has the DNA TGTGCCAGCAGTTTAGGGGGCGGGGCATGGGGCGAGACCCAGTACTTC.

This clonotype was observed a handful of times. The chain joins TRBV5-1 to TRBJ2-1; 9 bases line up with TRBD2. The germline V gene has CDR1 SGHRS and CDR2 YFSETQ. With V trimmed by 1 base and J by 7 bases, 12 bases remained unmatched. This CDR3 region has 17 residues. CDR3 in amino acids: CASSLWVSGSKDNEQFF. CDR3 bases: TGCGCCAGCAGCTTGTGGGTTAGCGGGAGTAAGGATAATGAGCAGTTCTTC.

The rearrangement joins TRBV2 to TRBJ1-2; 8 bases align to TRBD1. This CDR3 comprises 13 residues. V shed 6 bases, J shed 8 bases, and the junction held 8 bases outside the gene matches. CDR1 SNHLY and CDR2 FYNNEI come from the germline V gene. This CDR3 is CASRERTGRGYTF. CDR3 in DNA: TGTGCCAGCAGGGAAAGGACAGGGAGAGGCTACACCTTC.

This clonotype was counted between two and nine times. This may be a read error, as it is one base from a much larger clone. J is TRBJ2-7 and V is TRBV11-3, with 7 bases matching TRBD2. V shed 2 bases and J 7 bases; nucleotides not matched to a gene: 11. Per the germline V gene, CDR1 is SGHNT and CDR2 is YENEEA. The CDR3 extends over 15 amino acids. Here the CDR3 DNA reads TGTGCCAGCAGCTTAAGGAGGGAGGGCTACAATGAGCAGTACTTC. It translates to CASSLRREGYNEQYF.

This clonotype appeared a few times. The chain combines TRBV4-3 with TRBJ2-7; a weak D match, TRBD1 (6 bases). Germline lookup yields CDR1 LGHNA and CDR2 YSLEER. Trimming stripped 0 bases from V and 2 bases from J, with 11 bases between. The CDR3 contains 15 residues. The CDR3 region is CASSQDPGQAYEQYF. CDR3 DNA sequence: TGCGCCAGCAGCCAAGATCCGGGACAAGCCTACGAGCAGTACTTC.

About this clonotype itself: A read error may be the cause here, since a much bigger clone is one base away. The chain links TRBV24-1 to TRBJ2-7; D may be TRBD2 (6 bases). V was pared by 5 bases and J by 5 bases, with 15 bases between. Germline V gene lookup returns CDR1 KGHDR and CDR2 SFDVKD. The CDR3 contains 14 residues. The CDR3 DNA reads as TGTGCCACCAGTGGGAGCGGAAGCGGGCACGAGCAGTACTTC. This codes for CATSGSGSGHEQYF.

V usage is TRBV27 and J usage is TRBJ2-7, with D unresolved. CDR1 is MNHEY and CDR2 is SMNVEV in the germline V gene (reference sequence). V was shortened by 5 bases and J by 0 bases, with 17 bases between the two germline ends. The CDR3 is 16 residues long. The CDR3 bases are TGTGCCAGCAGTCCCGTTGGGCAGAGGAGCTCCTACGAGCAGTACTTC. This encodes CASSPVGQRSSYEQYF.

This chain joins TRBV24-1 and TRBJ2-3, with 15 bases aligning to TRBD2. After removal of 3 bases from V and 1 base from J, the junction contained 7 bases not matched to a gene. CDR3 size: 19 residues. CDR1 is KGHDR and CDR2 is SFDVKD in the germline V gene. The CDR3 DNA sequence: TGTGCCACCAGTGATGTAGGACTAGCGGGAGGGCTTGGCACAGATACGCAGTATTTT. This codes for CATSDVGLAGGLGTDTQYF.

This chain uses TRBV11-2 with TRBJ2-5, with 10 bases aligning to TRBD1. The CDR3 is made up of 14 amino acids. CDR1 SGHAT and CDR2 FQNNGV come from the germline V gene. The V gene end was trimmed by 5 bases and the J gene end by 5 bases; junction bases not matched to a gene: 5. CDR3 residues: CASSQGQGVETQYF. DNA of the CDR3: TGTGCCAGCAGCCAAGGACAGGGGGTCGAGACCCAGTACTTC.

This clonotype was found many times. The rearrangement joins TRBV4-2 to TRBJ2-3; possibly TRBD1 for D (7 bases). The CDR3 is 16 amino acids. V lost 0 bases and J lost 3, with 13 bases in between. Germline CDR1 and CDR2: LGHNA and YNFKEQ. CDR3 amino acids: CASSQDSQGGTDTQYF. In DNA, the CDR3 is TGTGCCAGCAGCCAAGATAGCCAGGGGGGAACAGATACGCAGTATTTT.

V usage is TRBV12-3 or TRBV12-4 and J usage is TRBJ2-3; no definite D call. V lost 3 bases and J lost 13, with 20 bases in between. This CDR3 comprises 14 residues. For the CDR3, the DNA is TGTGCCAGCAGTTTTGTGGGAAGCACAGATATGGAGTATTTT. Its translation is CASSFVGSTDMEYF.

As concerns this clonotype: A read error may account for a junction end that differs from germline. This rearrangement joins TRBV5-1 to TRBJ2-2, with 11 positions matching TRBD1. This CDR3 has 14 amino acids. CDR1 and CDR2 (germline): SGHRS, YFSETQ. CDR3 sequence (DNA): TGTGCCAGCAGCCGGGACAGGGGGACCGGGGAGCTGTTTTTT. Translation gives CASSRDRGTGELFF. The full variable domain, completed using reference TRBV5-1 and TRBJ2-2, is KAGVTQTPRYLIKTRGQQVTLSCSPISGHRSVSWYQQTPGQGLQFLFEYFSETQRNKGNFPGRFSGRQFSNSRSEMNVSTLELGDSALYLCASSRDRGTGELFFGEGSRLTVL.

This clonotype was counted at least ten times. CDR3 in DNA: TGCAGTGCTCAGACCATACAGGGGGTGGATCAGCCCCAGCATTTT. It yields the protein CSAQTIQGVDQPQHF. The chain has TRBV20-1 and TRBJ1-5, with 8 bases matching TRBD1. This CDR3 spans 15 amino acids. Losses at the gene ends were 5 bases for V and 5 bases for J; bases not matched to a gene: 11. Germline assignment: CDR1 DFQATT and CDR2 SNEGSKA (reference sequence).

This clonotype was seen only a few times. This chain uses TRBV20-1 with TRBJ2-6; D tentatively reads TRBD1 or TRBD2 (5 bases each). With 4 bases removed from V and 0 bases from J, the gap between germline ends came to 16 bases. Per the germline V gene, CDR1 is DFQATT and CDR2 is SNEGSKA (reference sequence). The CDR3 is 17 residues long. The CDR3 nucleotides are TGCAGTGCTAAAAGACCGGGACCGAACTCTGGGGCCAACGTCCTGACTTTC. It specifies CSAKRPGPNSGANVLTF.

There are a few counts of this clonotype. This chain connects TRBV7-2 to TRBJ2-5; D is uncertain. From germline, CDR1 is SGHTA and CDR2 FQGNSA. The CDR3 covers 15 residues. V was cut by 1 base and J by 1 base, with 10 bases left in between. CDR3 DNA: TGTGCCAGCAGCTTAGGACCGGCAGGCCAAGAGACCCAGTACTTC. This codes for CASSLGPAGQETQYF.

The sample holds a few counts of this clonotype. The gene calls are TRBV7-2 and TRBJ2-5; a weak D match, TRBD2 (6 bases). V dropped 1 base and J dropped 6 bases, with 15 bases sitting between them. The germline gives CDR1 SGHTA, CDR2 FQGNSA. This CDR3 has 15 amino acids. The CDR3 loop reads CASSLDGGSVKTQYF. The CDR3 DNA reads TGTGCCAGCAGCTTAGACGGGGGTAGTGTAAAGACCCAGTACTTC.

J is TRBJ2-3 and V is TRBV4-1; TRBD2 matches at 10 bases. This CDR3 has 17 amino acids. With V trimmed by 4 bases and J by 0 bases, 7 bases remained unmatched. Germline values: CDR1 MGHRA, CDR2 YSYEKL. CDR3 protein: CASSPYRTSGSTDTQYF. The CDR3 nucleotides read TGCGCCAGCAGCCCCTATCGGACTAGCGGCAGCACAGATACGCAGTATTTT.

This chain joins TRBV6-2 or TRBV6-3 and TRBJ2-6, with unresolved D. Germline CDR1 MNHEY, CDR2 SVGEGT. The CDR3 contains 15 residues. The germline V and J ends were trimmed by 6 bases and 0 bases, with 9 bases remaining between them. In DNA, the CDR3 is TGTGCCAGCAGCTATACCGACTCTGGGGCCAACGTCCTGACTTTC. Translating gives CASSYTDSGANVLTF.

Notes on this clonotype: A much more abundant neighbour one base away suggests this may be a read error. This chain connects TRBV7-2 to TRBJ2-5; D is tentatively TRBD1 or TRBD2 (5 bases each). The CDR3 runs to 15 residues. CDR1 SGHTA and CDR2 FQGNSA come from the germline V gene. V was clipped by 8 bases and J by 4 bases, with 20 bases between them. The DNA of the CDR3 is TGTGCCAGCCTTGAAGGGGTCGGACTCCGAGAGACCCAGTACTTC. Its protein product is CASLEGVGLRETQYF.

The chain uses TRBV3-1 and TRBJ2-3; TRBD1 is a possible D gene (6 bases). V lost 1 base and J lost 0, with 8 bases in between. The germline gives CDR1 LGHDT, CDR2 YNNKEL (reference sequence). CDR3 length: 15 residues. The CDR3: CASSQGQASTDTQYF. The DNA of the CDR3 is TGTGCCAGCAGCCAAGGACAGGCTAGCACAGATACGCAGTATTTT.